The source of this T cell receptor (beta chain) is a study of blood T cell repertoires in COVID-19. Study-level background: Researchers got acute and convalescent COVID-19 samples from the United States, Italy and Spain. Sample material is recorded as cDNA or gDNA derived from T cells, B-cell-depleted T cells, or PBMCs.

As processed by the authors: Amplification from reference gene primers served as the basis for estimated nucleated cell counts. The assay was immunoSEQ multiplex PCR, and TCRdb's table has in-frame clones only and misses some. V and J calls and clone size follow that table, whereas D and trimming were derived from the DNA. The sample lists 51,000 or so clones; approximately 80% were seen once. This CDR3 spans 16 amino acids. The germline CDR1 and CDR2 sequences are SGDLS and YYNGEE. Trimming removed 1 base at V and 1 base at J, with 11 bases between. The sequence was obtained from a man between 70 and 80 years old with active COVID-19. This sequence joins TRBV9 and TRBJ2-2, with a weak D call TRBD2 (5 bases). The sample taken for sequencing was peripheral blood. CDR3 region: CASSVTGSRNTGELFF. In DNA form, the CDR3 reads TGTGCCAGCAGCGTAACGGGGAGTCGGAACACCGGGGAGCTGTTTTTT.